The sequence of this T cell receptor (beta chain) was determined in a study of cytomegalovirus exposure and HLA in healthy donors. Germline assignment: CDR1 GTSNPN and CDR2 SVGIG (reference sequence). This CDR3 has 15 amino acids. Trimming removed 0 bases from V and 5 bases from J; junction bases left unmatched: 2. The PCR contained 60 Vbeta and 13 Jbeta primers. Repertoires were generated with immunoSEQ multiplex PCR, while TCRdb's copy carries only in-frame clones and drops some. The data hold roughly 180,000 clones, with over 70% observed a single time. This clonotype was sampled from a young woman in good health and CMV-seropositive. The rearrangement joins TRBV30 to TRBJ1-4; 11 positions match TRBD1. Sequencing was carried out using PBMCs. In nucleotides, the CDR3 is TGTGCCTGGAGTGTAGGGACAGGGGGGAATGAAAAACTGTTTTTT. Its translation: CAWSVGTGGNEKLFF.